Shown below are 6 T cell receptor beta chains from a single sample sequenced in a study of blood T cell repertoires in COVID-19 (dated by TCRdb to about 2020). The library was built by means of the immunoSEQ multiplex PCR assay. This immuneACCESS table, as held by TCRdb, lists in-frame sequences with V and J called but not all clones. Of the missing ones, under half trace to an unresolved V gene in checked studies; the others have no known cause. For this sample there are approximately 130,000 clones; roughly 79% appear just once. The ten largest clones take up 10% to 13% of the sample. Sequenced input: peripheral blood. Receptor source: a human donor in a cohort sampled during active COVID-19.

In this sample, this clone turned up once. CDR3 in DNA: TGTGCCAGCAGCTGGACAGGCGGGGACTATGGCTACACCTTC. The encoded protein is CASSWTGGDYGYTF. The chain is built from TRBV6-5 and TRBJ1-2, with 7 bases matching TRBD1. This CDR3 is built from 14 residues. The junction had 7 bases not matched to a gene; V was cut back by 6 bases and J by 3 bases. Germline CDR1 and CDR2: MNHEY and SVGAGI.

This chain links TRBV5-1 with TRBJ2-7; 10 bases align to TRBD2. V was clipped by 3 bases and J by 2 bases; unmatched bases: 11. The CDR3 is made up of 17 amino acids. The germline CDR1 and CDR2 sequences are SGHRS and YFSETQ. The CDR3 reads CASSSQLSGGTAYEQYF. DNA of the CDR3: TGCGCCAGCAGCTCACAACTTAGCGGGGGGACTGCCTACGAGCAGTACTTC.

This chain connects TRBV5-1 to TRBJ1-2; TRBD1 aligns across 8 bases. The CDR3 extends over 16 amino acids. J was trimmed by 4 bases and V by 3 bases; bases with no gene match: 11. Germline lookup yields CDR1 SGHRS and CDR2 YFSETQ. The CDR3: CASSSIRQGKGYGYTF. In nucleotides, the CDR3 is TGCGCCAGCAGCTCAATTCGACAGGGGAAGGGCTATGGCTACACCTTC. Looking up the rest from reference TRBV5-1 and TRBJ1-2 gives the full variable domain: KAGVTQTPRYLIKTRGQQVTLSCSPISGHRSVSWYQQTPGQGLQFLFEYFSETQRNKGNFPGRFSGRQFSNSRSEMNVSTLELGDSALYLCASSSIRQGKGYGYTFGSGTRLTVV.

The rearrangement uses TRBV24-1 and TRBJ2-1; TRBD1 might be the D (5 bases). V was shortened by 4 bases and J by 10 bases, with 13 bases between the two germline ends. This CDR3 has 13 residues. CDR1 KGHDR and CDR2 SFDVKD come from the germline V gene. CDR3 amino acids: CATSDYLDTEQFF. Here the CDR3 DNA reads TGTGCCACCAGTGACTATTTGGACACCGAGCAGTTCTTC.

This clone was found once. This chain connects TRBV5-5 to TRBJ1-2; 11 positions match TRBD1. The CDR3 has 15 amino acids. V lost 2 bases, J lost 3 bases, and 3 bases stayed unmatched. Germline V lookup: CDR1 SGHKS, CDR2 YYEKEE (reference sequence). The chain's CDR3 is CASSLTGQGDYGYTF. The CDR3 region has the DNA TGTGCCAGCAGCTTAACGGGACAGGGGGACTATGGCTACACCTTC.

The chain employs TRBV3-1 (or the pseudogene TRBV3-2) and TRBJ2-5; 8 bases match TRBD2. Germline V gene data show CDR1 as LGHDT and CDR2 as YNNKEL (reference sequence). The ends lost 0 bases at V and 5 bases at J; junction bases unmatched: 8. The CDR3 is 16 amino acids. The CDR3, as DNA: TGTGCCAGCAGCCAAGATGCTAGCGGGCGGGCCGAGACCCAGTACTTC. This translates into CASSQDASGRAETQYF.